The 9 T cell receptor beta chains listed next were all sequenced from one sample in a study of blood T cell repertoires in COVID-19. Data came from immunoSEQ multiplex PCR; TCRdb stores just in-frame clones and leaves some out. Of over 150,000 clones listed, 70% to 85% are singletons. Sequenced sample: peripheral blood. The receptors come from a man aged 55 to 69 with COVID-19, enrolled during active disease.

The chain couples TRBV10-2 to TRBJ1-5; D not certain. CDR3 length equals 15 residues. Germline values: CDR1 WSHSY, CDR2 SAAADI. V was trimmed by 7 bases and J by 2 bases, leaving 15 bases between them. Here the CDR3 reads CASNYDGFGNQPQHF. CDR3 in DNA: TGCGCCAGCAACTACGATGGGTTTGGCAATCAGCCCCAGCATTTT.

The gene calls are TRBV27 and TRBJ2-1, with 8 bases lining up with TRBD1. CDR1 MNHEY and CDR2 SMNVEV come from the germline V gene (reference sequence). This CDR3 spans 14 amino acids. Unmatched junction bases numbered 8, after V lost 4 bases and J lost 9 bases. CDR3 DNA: TGTGCCAGCAGTTCAACCTGGACAGGGCTTGAGCAGTTCTTC. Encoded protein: CASSSTWTGLEQFF.

In DNA, the CDR3 is TGTGCCAGCAGCCCTCGGACAGGTCTAGCCAAAAACATTCAGTACTTC. Translated, it gives CASSPRTGLAKNIQYF. The gene calls are TRBV11-3 and TRBJ2-4, with 7 bases that match TRBD1. CDR3 length: 16 amino acids. The ends lost 5 bases at V and 0 bases at J; junction bases unmatched: 7. In germline, CDR1 is SGHNT, CDR2 YENEEA. The full variable domain, with the rest looked up from reference TRBV11-3 and TRBJ2-4, is EAGVVQSPRYKIIEKKQPVAFWCNPISGHNTLYWYLQNLGQGPELLIRYENEEAVDDSQLPKDRFSAERLKGVDSTLKIQPAELGDSAVYLCASSPRTGLAKNIQYFGAGTRLSVL.

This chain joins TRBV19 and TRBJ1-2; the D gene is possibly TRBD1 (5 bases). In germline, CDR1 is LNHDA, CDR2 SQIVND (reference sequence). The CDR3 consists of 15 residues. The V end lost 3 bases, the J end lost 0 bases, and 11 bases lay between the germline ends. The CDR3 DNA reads TGTGCCAGTAGTATTTTAGGGGCTGCTAACTATGGCTACACCTTC. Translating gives CASSILGAANYGYTF.

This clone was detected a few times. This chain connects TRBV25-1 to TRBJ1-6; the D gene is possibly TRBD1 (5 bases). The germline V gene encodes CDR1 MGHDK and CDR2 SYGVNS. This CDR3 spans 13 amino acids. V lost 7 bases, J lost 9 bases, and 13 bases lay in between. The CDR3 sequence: CASKGGVVSPLHF. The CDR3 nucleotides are TGTGCCAGCAAAGGAGGGGTCGTTTCACCCCTCCACTTT.

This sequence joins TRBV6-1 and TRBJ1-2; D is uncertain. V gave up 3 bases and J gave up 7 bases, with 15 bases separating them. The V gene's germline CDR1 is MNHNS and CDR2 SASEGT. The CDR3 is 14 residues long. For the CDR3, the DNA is TGTGCCAGCAGTGAGTTGACAATTAATGGTGGCTACACCTTC. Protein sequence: CASSELTINGGYTF.

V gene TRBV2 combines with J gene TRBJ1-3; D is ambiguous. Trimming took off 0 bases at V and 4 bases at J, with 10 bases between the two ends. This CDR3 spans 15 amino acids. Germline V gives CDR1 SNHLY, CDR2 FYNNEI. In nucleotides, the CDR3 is TGTGCCAGCAGTGAAGCGTCCGCCGCGGGAAACACCATATATTTT. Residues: CASSEASAAGNTIYF. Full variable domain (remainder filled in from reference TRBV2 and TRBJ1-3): EPEVTQTPSHQVTQMGQEVILRCVPISNHLYFYWYRQILGQKVEFLVSFYNNEISEKSEIFDDQFSVERPDGSNFTLKIRSTKLEDSAMYFCASSEASAAGNTIYFGEGSWLTVV.

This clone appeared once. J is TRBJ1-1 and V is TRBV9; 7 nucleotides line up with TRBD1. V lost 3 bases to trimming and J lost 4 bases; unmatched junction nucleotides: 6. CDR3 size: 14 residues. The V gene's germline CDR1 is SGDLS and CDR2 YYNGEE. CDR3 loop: CASSGNDRVTEAFF. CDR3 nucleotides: TGTGCCAGCAGCGGAAACGACAGGGTCACTGAAGCTTTCTTT.

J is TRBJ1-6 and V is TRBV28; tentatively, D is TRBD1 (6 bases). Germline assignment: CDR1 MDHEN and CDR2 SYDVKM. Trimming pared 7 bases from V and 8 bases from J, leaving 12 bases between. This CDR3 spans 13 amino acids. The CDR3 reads CASTGTTDSPLHF. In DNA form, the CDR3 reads TGTGCCAGCACCGGGACAACGGATTCACCCCTCCACTTT.